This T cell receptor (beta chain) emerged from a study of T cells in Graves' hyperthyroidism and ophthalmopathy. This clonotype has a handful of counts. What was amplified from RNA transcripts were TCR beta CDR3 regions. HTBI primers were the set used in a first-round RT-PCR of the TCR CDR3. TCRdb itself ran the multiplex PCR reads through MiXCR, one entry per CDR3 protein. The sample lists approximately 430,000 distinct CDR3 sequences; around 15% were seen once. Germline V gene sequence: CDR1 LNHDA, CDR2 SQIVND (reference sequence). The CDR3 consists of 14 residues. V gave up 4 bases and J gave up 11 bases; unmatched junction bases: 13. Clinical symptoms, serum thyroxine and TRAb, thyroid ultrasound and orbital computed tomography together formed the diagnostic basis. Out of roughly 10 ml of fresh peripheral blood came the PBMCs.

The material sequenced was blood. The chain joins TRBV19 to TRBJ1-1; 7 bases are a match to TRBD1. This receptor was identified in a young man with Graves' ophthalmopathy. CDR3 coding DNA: TGTGCCAGTAGTACGGCATTGACCGGGACAGAGGCTTTCTTT. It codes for CASSTALTGTEAFF. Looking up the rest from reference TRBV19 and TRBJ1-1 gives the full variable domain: DGGITQSPKYLFRKEGQNVTLSCEQNLNHDAMYWYRQDPGQGLRLIYYSQIVNDFQKGDIAEGYSVSREKKESFPLTVTSAQKNPTAFYLCASSTALTGTEAFFGQGTRLTVV.